The 17 T cell receptor beta chains in this list originate from one sample, sequenced in a study of blood T cell repertoires in COVID-19. The protocol was immunoSEQ multiplex PCR, while the TCRdb copy is restricted to in-frame clones and leaves out a portion. The sample has over 300,000 clones, around 91% seen once. Sequencing was done on a sample of peripheral blood. These receptors came from a man younger than 30 with active or convalescent COVID-19.

The chain carries TRBV4-1 and TRBJ2-7, with D perhaps TRBD1 (6 bases). The V end was cut by 4 bases, the J end by 3 bases, with 10 bases between. The CDR3 totals 13 residues. CDR1 is MGHRA, CDR2 YSYEKL, per germline. This CDR3 is CASSPTGYYEQYF. In DNA, the CDR3 is TGCGCCAGCAGCCCGACAGGTTACTACGAGCAGTACTTC.

This clone was picked up one time. The DNA of the CDR3 is TGTGCCAGTAGTGAAGATTGGGGGCAGGGCGAGCAGTACTTC. Amino acid sequence: CASSEDWGQGEQYF. The rearrangement links TRBV19 to TRBJ2-7; TRBD1 might be the D (6 bases). Per the germline V gene, CDR1 is LNHDA and CDR2 is SQIVND (reference sequence). The CDR3 has 14 amino acids. Trimming took 5 bases from V and 6 from J, leaving 17 bases between them.

The chain couples TRBV13 to TRBJ1-2, with TRBD1 matching 7 bases. The V gene's germline CDR1 is PRHDT and CDR2 FYEKMQ (reference sequence). The CDR3 length is 15 residues. V shed 6 bases, J shed 1 base, and the junction held 8 bases outside the gene matches. CDR3 sequence reads: CASRSQGVDNYGYTF. In DNA, the CDR3 is TGTGCCAGCAGATCGCAGGGGGTTGATAACTATGGCTACACCTTC.

J is TRBJ1-2 and V is TRBV19; 7 positions agree with TRBD1. From germline, CDR1 is LNHDA and CDR2 SQIVND (reference sequence). The CDR3 runs 17 residues. Trimming cost V 0 bases and J 6 bases; bases outside gene matches: 13. The DNA of the CDR3 is TGTGCCAGTAGTATAGAGTTCCCTGGACAGGCGCAGGATGGCTACACCTTC. Protein sequence: CASSIEFPGQAQDGYTF.

The chain is built from TRBV7-2 and TRBJ2-4; TRBD2 might be the D (5 bases). There are 13 residues in the CDR3. From germline, CDR1 is SGHTA and CDR2 FQGNSA. Trimming pared 4 bases from V and 3 bases from J, leaving 7 bases between. CDR3 residues: CASSSGFKNIQYF. CDR3 DNA: TGTGCCAGCAGCTCGGGATTCAAAAACATTCAGTACTTC.

The gene calls are TRBV7-2 and TRBJ1-5, with D unclear. This CDR3 is 15 amino acids long. V was clipped by 3 bases and J by 3 bases, with 12 bases between them. Germline V lookup: CDR1 SGHTA, CDR2 FQGNSA. As DNA, the CDR3 is TGTGCCAGCAGCTTTACAGTTCGGTCCAATCAGCCCCAGCATTTT. Translated, it gives CASSFTVRSNQPQHF.

The V gene is TRBV7-3, the J gene TRBJ1-1, with no clear D. Germline V gives CDR1 SGHTA, CDR2 FQGTGA. V was shortened by 2 bases and J by 1 base, with 8 bases between the two germline ends. The CDR3 is made up of 14 amino acids. The CDR3: CASSLLDRNTEAFF. CDR3 nucleotides: TGTGCCAGCAGCTTACTTGATAGGAACACTGAAGCTTTCTTT.

The chain joins TRBV6-5 to TRBJ1-1, with TRBD1 as a possible D gene (6 bases). The germline V gene encodes CDR1 MNHEY and CDR2 SVGAGI. The CDR3 totals 15 residues. V lost 0 bases to trimming and J lost 5 bases, with 13 bases between them. The CDR3 nucleotides are TGTGCCAGCAGTTACTCGAAGGGTCAGGGGACTGAAGCTTTCTTT. As protein: CASSYSKGQGTEAFF.

The V and J genes are TRBV19 and TRBJ1-5; tentatively, D is TRBD1 (5 bases). CDR3 length: 14 residues. Per the germline V gene, CDR1 is LNHDA and CDR2 is SQIVND (reference sequence). The germline V and J ends were trimmed by 8 bases and 5 bases, with 16 bases remaining between them. CDR3 sequence (DNA): TGTGCCAGTTTGGACACGGTGGCCGATCAGCCCCAGCATTTT. Protein sequence: CASLDTVADQPQHF.

This clone was recorded many times. V gene TRBV6-4 combines with J gene TRBJ2-3, with 10 bases lining up with TRBD2. The junction had 2 bases not matched to a gene; V was cut back by 3 bases and J by 2 bases. The V gene's germline CDR1 is MRHNA and CDR2 SNTAGT. The CDR3 length is 15 residues. CDR3 sequence reads: CASSEAGGATDTQYF. CDR3 DNA: TGTGCCAGCAGTGAAGCGGGAGGGGCCACAGATACGCAGTATTTT.

CDR3 amino acids: CASKDRGKIYGYTF. The DNA of the CDR3 is TGTGCCAGTAAAGACCGGGGGAAGATCTATGGCTACACCTTC. The chain joins TRBV19 to TRBJ1-2; weak D call: TRBD1 (5 bases). V was clipped by 7 bases and J by 4 bases, with 16 bases between them. The CDR3 sequence is 14 residues long. Germline V lookup: CDR1 LNHDA, CDR2 SQIVND (reference sequence).

The chain is built from TRBV18 and TRBJ2-1; a possible D gene is TRBD2 (5 bases). V lost 0 bases, J lost 0 bases, and 9 bases lay in between. The CDR3 length is 16 residues. CDR1 is KGHSH, CDR2 LQKENI, per germline. CDR3 loop: CASSPPRGGSYNEQFF. Here the CDR3 DNA reads TGTGCCAGCTCACCACCCCGGGGTGGCTCCTACAATGAGCAGTTCTTC.

The chain links TRBV28 to TRBJ1-1; 11 bases agree with TRBD1. CDR1 and CDR2 (germline): MDHEN, SYDVKM. This CDR3 is built from 15 residues. Trimming removed 6 bases from V and 5 bases from J; junction bases left unmatched: 8. Here the CDR3 reads CASSFRTGGLTEAFF. The CDR3 bases are TGTGCCAGCAGCTTCAGGACAGGGGGCTTGACTGAAGCTTTCTTT.

This clone showed up just once. The chain carries TRBV6-5 and TRBJ1-1; TRBD1 is a possible D gene (5 bases). The CDR3 totals 14 residues. Germline assignment: CDR1 MNHEY and CDR2 SVGAGI. Trimming cost V 6 bases and J 4 bases, with 15 bases left between them. CDR3 nucleotide sequence: TGTGCCAGCAGAACGGGGGTTCAGGGCACTGAAGCTTTCTTT. Its protein product is CASRTGVQGTEAFF.

This chain uses TRBV4-3 with TRBJ2-7; TRBD2 is a possible D gene (6 bases). Germline CDR1 LGHNA, CDR2 YSLEER. This CDR3 is built from 16 residues. V lost 4 bases, J lost 0 bases, and 16 bases lay in between. CDR3 sequence: CASSPGLSIPSYEQYF. CDR3 sequence (DNA): TGCGCCAGCAGCCCGGGACTGTCGATTCCCTCCTACGAGCAGTACTTC.

CDR3 nucleotide sequence: TGTGCCAGCAGTCAAGCTGGCGGGAGCTATCAAGAGACCCAGTACTTC. Its protein product is CASSQAGGSYQETQYF. The chain uses TRBV27 and TRBJ2-5, with 7 bases that match TRBD2. The germline V gene encodes CDR1 MNHEY and CDR2 SMNVEV (reference sequence). J gave up 2 bases and V 5 bases, and 11 bases lay outside the gene matches. The CDR3 is 16 residues long.

This clone has just one count. The chain recombines TRBV25-1 with TRBJ2-5; 9 nucleotides line up with TRBD2. The trim removed 6 bases at V and 7 bases at J, leaving 9 bases unmatched. The length of the CDR3 is 14 residues. The germline V gene encodes CDR1 MGHDK and CDR2 SYGVNS. The CDR3 reads CASSRREGSGTQYF. Here the CDR3 DNA reads TGTGCCAGCAGCAGGCGGGAGGGTTCGGGGACCCAGTACTTC.